Below, one T cell receptor (beta chain) is given with its context. Its matching antigen is unknown. This entry comes from a study of radiotherapy plus CTLA-4 blockade in lung cancer. Study-wide points: It was early blood T cell clone dynamics, with interferon-beta, that reportedly best predicted response.

Ipilimumab-mediated CTLA-4 blockade plus focal radiation was given to patients having chemo-refractory metastatic non-small-cell lung cancer. Method: immunoSEQ multiplex PCR; TCRdb's copy keeps in-frame clones and lacks some. The sample has some 110,000 clones, nearly 80% seen once. The source material was peripheral blood, sampled from a patient treated with radiotherapy plus ipilimumab. The source of this sequence is a human donor with non-small cell lung cancer who had a partial response to radiotherapy plus ipilimumab.

The CDR3 region is CASGKHGLGGEQFF. The CDR3 DNA follows: TGTGCCAGCGGAAAACATGGACTGGGCGGTGAGCAGTTCTTC. The chain couples TRBV28 to TRBJ2-1; tentative D call: TRBD2 (5 bases). This CDR3 region has 14 residues. The germline V gene has CDR1 MDHEN and CDR2 SYDVKM. Trimming pared 8 bases from V and 9 bases from J, leaving 20 bases between. The whole variable domain, remainder taken from reference TRBV28 and TRBJ2-1, is DVKVTQSSRYLVKRTGEKVFLECVQDMDHENMFWYRQDPGLGLRLIYFSYDVKMKEKGDIPEGYSVSREKKERFSLILESASTNQTSMYLCASGKHGLGGEQFFGPGTRLTVL.